A single T cell receptor beta chain is shown here with its context. Antigen specificity is unknown. Germline CDR1 is SGHAT and CDR2 is FQDESV (reference sequence). CDR3 length: 14 amino acids. V was shortened by 5 bases and J by 0 bases, with 10 bases between the two germline ends. The data were obtained in a study of blood T cells in healthy people across ages. Points from the study as a whole: The unsorted PBMCs prevented any conclusive comparison of naive versus antigen-experienced cells. The study regarded diversity estimates from one million T cells as underestimates.

Investigators took 8 to 10 milliliters of peripheral blood from every donor. A second PCR, run for about 6 to 11 cycles, used a sample-barcoded 5' primer plus a J-beta primer mix. TCRdb reprocessed the 5' RACE reads via MiXCR and lists one record per CDR3 protein. The sample has roughly 1,100,000 distinct CDR3 sequences; 20% to 25% are singletons. In addition, the sample was reused for a study of T cells of mothers and their children.

The sample taken for sequencing was blood. The receptor was derived from a girl aged 2 to 9 in good health. The genes are TRBV11-1 and TRBJ1-1; D unresolved. CDR3 sequence: CASSPHPMNTEAFF. The CDR3 DNA is TGTGCCAGCAGCCCTCATCCTATGAACACTGAAGCTTTCTTT. The variable domain in full, completed from reference TRBV11-1 and TRBJ1-1, reads EAEVAQSPRYKITEKSQAVAFWCDPISGHATLYWYRQILGQGPELLVQFQDESVVDDSQLPKDRFSAERLKGVDSTLKIQPAELGDSAMYLCASSPHPMNTEAFFGQGTRLTVV.